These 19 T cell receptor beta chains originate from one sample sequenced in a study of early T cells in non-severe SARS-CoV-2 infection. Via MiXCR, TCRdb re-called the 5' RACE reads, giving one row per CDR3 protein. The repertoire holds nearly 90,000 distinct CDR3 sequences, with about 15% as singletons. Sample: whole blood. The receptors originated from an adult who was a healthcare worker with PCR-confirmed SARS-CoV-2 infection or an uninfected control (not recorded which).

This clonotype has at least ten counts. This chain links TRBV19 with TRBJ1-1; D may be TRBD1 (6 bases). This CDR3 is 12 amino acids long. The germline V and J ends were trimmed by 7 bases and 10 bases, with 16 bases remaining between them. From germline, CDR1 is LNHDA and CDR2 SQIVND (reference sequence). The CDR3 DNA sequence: TGTGCCAGTACCGGCGGGGGGCGAGGAGCTTTCTTT. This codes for CASTGGGRGAFF. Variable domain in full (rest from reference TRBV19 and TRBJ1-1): DGGITQSPKYLFRKEGQNVTLSCEQNLNHDAMYWYRQDPGQGLRLIYYSQIVNDFQKGDIAEGYSVSREKKESFPLTVTSAQKNPTAFYLCASTGGGRGAFFGQGTRLTVV.

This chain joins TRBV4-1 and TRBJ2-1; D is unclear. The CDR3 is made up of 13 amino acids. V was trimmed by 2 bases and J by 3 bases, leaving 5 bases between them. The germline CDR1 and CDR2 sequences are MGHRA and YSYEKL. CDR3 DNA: TGCGCCAGCAGCCAAACCTTCTACAATGAGCAGTTCTTC. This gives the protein CASSQTFYNEQFF.

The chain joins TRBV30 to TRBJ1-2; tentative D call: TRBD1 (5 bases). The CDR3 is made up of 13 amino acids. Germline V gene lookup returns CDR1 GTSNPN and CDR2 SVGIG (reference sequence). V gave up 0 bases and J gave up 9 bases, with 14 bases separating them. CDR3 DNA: TGTGCCTGGAGTGTAGTCCCCCAGGGTAGCTACACCTTC. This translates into CAWSVVPQGSYTF.

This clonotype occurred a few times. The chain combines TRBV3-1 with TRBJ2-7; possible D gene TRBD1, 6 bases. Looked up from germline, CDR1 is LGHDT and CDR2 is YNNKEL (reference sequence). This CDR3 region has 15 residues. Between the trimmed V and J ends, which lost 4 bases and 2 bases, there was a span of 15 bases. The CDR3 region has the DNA TGTGCCAGCAGCCCAAGGACAGCGTCTACCTACGAGCAGTACTTC. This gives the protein CASSPRTASTYEQYF.

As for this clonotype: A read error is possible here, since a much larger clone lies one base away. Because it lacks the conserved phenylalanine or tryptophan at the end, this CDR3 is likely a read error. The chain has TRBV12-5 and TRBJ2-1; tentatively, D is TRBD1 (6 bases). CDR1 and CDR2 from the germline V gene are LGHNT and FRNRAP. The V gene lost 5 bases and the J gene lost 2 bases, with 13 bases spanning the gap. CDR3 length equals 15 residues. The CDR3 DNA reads TGTGCTAGTGGTGCCCCGACAGGACCCTACAATGAGCAGTTCTCC. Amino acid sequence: CASGAPTGPYNEQFS.

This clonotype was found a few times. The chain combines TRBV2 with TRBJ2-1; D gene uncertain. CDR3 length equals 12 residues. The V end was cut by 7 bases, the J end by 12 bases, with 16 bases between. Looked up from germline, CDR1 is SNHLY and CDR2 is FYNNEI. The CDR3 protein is CASTSGHFAQFF. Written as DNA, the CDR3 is TGTGCCAGCACCTCCGGTCACTTTGCGCAGTTCTTC.

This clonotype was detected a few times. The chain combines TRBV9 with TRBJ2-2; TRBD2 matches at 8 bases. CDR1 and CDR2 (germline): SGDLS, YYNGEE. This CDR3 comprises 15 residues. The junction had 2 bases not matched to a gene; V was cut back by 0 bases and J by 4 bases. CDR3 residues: CASSVAGGSTGELFF. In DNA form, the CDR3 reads TGTGCCAGCAGCGTAGCGGGAGGGAGCACCGGGGAGCTGTTTTTT.

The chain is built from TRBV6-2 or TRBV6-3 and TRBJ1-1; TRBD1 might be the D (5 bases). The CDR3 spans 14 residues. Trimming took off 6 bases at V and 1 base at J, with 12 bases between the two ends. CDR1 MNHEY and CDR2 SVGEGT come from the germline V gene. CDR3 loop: CASRRDPRNTEAFF. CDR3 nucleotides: TGTGCCAGCAGACGGGACCCTCGGAACACTGAAGCTTTCTTT.

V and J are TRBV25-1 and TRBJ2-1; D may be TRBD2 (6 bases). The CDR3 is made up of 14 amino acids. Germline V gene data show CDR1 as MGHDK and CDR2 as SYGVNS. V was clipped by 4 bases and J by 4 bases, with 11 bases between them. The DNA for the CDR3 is TGTGCCAGCAGTGTACTAGCACAATACAATGAGCAGTTCTTC. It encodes CASSVLAQYNEQFF. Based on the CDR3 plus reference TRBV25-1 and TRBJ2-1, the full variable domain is EADIYQTPRYLVIGTGKKITLECSQTMGHDKMYWYQQDPGMELHLIHYSYGVNSTEKGDLSSESTVSRIRTEHFPLTLESARPSHTSQYLCASSVLAQYNEQFFGPGTRLTVL.

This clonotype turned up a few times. CDR3 in amino acids: CASSQGRNQPQHF. In DNA form, the CDR3 reads TGTGCCAGCAGCCAGGGACGCAATCAGCCCCAGCATTTT. The genes are TRBV7-2 and TRBJ1-5, with a weak D call TRBD1 (5 bases). Germline-derived CDR1 and CDR2 are SGHTA and FQGNSA. CDR3 length equals 13 residues. V dropped 5 bases and J dropped 2 bases, with 7 bases sitting between them.

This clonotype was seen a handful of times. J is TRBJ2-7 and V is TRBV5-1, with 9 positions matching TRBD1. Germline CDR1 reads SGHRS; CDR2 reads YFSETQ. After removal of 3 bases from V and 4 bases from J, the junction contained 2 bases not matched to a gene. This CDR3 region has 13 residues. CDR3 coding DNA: TGCGCCAGCAGCTGGACAGGGGAATACGAGCAGTACTTC. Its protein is CASSWTGEYEQYF.

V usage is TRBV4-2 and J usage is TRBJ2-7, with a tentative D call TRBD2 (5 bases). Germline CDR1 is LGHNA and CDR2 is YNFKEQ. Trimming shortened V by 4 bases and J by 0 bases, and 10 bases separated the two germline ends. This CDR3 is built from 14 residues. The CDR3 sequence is CASSPGLSSYEQYF. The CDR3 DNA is TGTGCCAGCAGCCCCGGACTTAGCTCCTACGAGCAGTACTTC.

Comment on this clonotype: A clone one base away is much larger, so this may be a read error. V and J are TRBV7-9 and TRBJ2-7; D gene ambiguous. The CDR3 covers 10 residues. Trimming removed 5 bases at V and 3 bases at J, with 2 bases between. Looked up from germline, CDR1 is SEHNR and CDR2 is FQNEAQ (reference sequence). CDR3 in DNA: TGTGCCAGCAGCGTCTACGAGCAGTACTTC. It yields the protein CASSVYEQYF.

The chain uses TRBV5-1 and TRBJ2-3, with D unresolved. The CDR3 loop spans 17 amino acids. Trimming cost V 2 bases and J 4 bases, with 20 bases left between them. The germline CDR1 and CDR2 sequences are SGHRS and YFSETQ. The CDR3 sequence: CASSFSRPASLADTQYF. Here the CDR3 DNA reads TGCGCCAGCAGCTTCTCAAGACCGGCGAGCCTAGCAGATACGCAGTATTTT.

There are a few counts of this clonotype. For the CDR3, the DNA is TGTGCCACCCAATCCGCGGGAGGGCCCGCAGATACGCAGTATTTT. Amino acid sequence: CATQSAGGPADTQYF. This sequence joins TRBV3-1 and TRBJ2-3; 9 bases are a match to TRBD2. Trimming removed 10 bases from V and 4 bases from J; junction bases left unmatched: 12. This CDR3 region has 15 residues. Germline lookup yields CDR1 LGHDT and CDR2 YNNKEL (reference sequence).

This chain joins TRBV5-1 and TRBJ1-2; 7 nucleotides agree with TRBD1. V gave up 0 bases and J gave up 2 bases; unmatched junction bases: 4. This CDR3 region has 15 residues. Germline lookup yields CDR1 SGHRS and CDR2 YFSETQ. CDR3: CASSLEGGLNYGYTF. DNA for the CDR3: TGCGCCAGCAGCTTGGAAGGGGGCCTCAACTATGGCTACACCTTC.

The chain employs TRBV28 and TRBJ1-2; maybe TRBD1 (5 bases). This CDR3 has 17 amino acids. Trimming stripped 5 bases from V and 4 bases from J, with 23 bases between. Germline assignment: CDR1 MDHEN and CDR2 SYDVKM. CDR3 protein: CASSGGVFTQGPYGYTF. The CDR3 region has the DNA TGTGCCAGCAGTGGAGGTGTTTTCACTCAGGGCCCCTATGGCTACACCTTC.

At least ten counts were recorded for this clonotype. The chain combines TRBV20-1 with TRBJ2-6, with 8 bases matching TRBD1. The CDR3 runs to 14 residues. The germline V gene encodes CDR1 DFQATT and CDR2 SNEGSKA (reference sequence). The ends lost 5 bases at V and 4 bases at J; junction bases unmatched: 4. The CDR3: CSARPGGGANVLTF. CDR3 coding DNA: TGCAGTGCTCGACCAGGGGGCGGGGCCAACGTCCTGACTTTC.

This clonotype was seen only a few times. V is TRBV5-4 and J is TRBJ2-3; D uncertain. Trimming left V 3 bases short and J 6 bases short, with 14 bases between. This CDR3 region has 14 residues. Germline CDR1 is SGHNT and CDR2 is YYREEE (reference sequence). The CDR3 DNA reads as TGTGCCAGCAGCTCACTCCAAAACGCGGATACGCAGTATTTT. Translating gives CASSSLQNADTQYF.